This is a list of T cell receptor beta chains from one sample in a study of shared clonotypes between healthy human individuals. Profiled with immunoSEQ multiplex PCR; TCRdb holds only in-frame clones, not every one. Here the sample spans 2 million to 3 million clones, 85% to 95% being singletons. The specimen sequenced was naive CD4+ T cells sorted from blood. Receptors were obtained from a man younger than 35 in good health. CDR3s include the opening cysteine and the closing phenylalanine or tryptophan. Each record gives: V gene, D gene, J gene, clone size, CDR3 DNA, CDR3 protein. The D gene is left open where the match is weak. Clone size is shown for a subset of rows, as once, few, many or a class of expanded clone.

TRBV7-6	NA	TRBJ2-3	NA	TGTGCCAGCAGCCCCGCGCAGGGGACAGATACGCAGTATTTT	CASSPAQGTDTQYF
TRBV28	NA	TRBJ2-7	NA	TGTGCCAGTAAACGTTCGGACATAAGCTCCTACGAGCAGTACTTC	CASKRSDISSYEQYF
TRBV7-9	NA	TRBJ2-7	NA	TGTGCCAGCAGCTATCCCGGGGGGCCATCCTACGAGCAGTACTTC	CASSYPGGPSYEQYF
TRBV7-2	NA	TRBJ2-5	NA	TGTGCCAGCAGCTTAGTCGACCAAGAGACCCAGTACTTC	CASSLVDQETQYF
TRBV30	NA	TRBJ2-7	NA	TGTGCCTGGAGTGCAACGGGAGCTACCTACGAGCAGTACTTC	CAWSATGATYEQYF
TRBV10-3	NA	TRBJ2-7	NA	TGTGCCATCAGTTTAAACGGGGCCGGAACGGACGAGCAGTACTTC	CAISLNGAGTDEQYF
TRBV27	TRBD1	TRBJ2-5	once	TGTGCCACCAAGGCTATCATTTCCCGGGACAGGGAGGGTCTTTCGGGAGAGACCCAGTACTTC	CATKAIISRDREGLSGETQYF
TRBV10-3	NA	TRBJ1-3	NA	TGTGCCATCAGTGACAGGGTCAGCTCTGGAAACACCATATATTTT	CAISDRVSSGNTIYF
TRBV10-2	TRBD2	TRBJ2-7	NA	TGCGCCAGCACTGAAGCGGGGGGGCCCTACGAGCAGTACTTC	CASTEAGGPYEQYF
TRBV6-6	TRBD1	TRBJ1-6	few	TGTGCCAGCATCCAACAGGGGTTTCAAGGTTCACCCCTCCACTTT	CASIQQGFQGSPLHF
TRBV5-6	TRBD2	TRBJ2-1	NA	TGTGCCAGCAGCCCGGATACTAGCGGCGCCTACAATGAGCAGTTCTTC	CASSPDTSGAYNEQFF
TRBV30	NA	TRBJ2-3	NA	TGTGCCTGGAGTGTACAAGGTTCTACCACCTTTAGCACAGATACGCAGTATTTT	CAWSVQGSTTFSTDTQYF
TRBV2	TRBD1	TRBJ2-7	NA	TGTGCCAGCAGTACGGGACAGGGGCGCGGCTCATACGAGCAGTACTTC	CASSTGQGRGSYEQYF
TRBV6-5	NA	TRBJ2-7	once	TGTGCCAGCAGTTATTTGGCAGGGACCTACGAGCAGTACTTC	CASSYLAGTYEQYF
TRBV5-1	TRBD1	TRBJ2-1	NA	TGCGCCAGCAGCTTGGTCGGGACAGGGGTCGATGAGCAGTTCTTC	CASSLVGTGVDEQFF
TRBV2	NA	TRBJ2-7	once	TGTGCCAGCAGTGAAGCGCAAGAACCCTGGACCTACGAGCAGTACTTC	CASSEAQEPWTYEQYF
TRBV27	NA	TRBJ1-6	NA	TGTGCCAGCAGGACGCGTACGGGACTCTTAAATTCACCCCTCCACTTT	CASRTRTGLLNSPLHF
TRBV4-1	TRBD1	TRBJ1-1	NA	TGCGCCAGCAGCCAAGATGAGACAGGGGGGACTGAAGCTTTCTTT	CASSQDETGGTEAFF
TRBV7-2	TRBD1	TRBJ1-2	NA	TGTGCCAGCAGCCCTTCAGGGGGCAGCTATGGCTACACCTTC	CASSPSGGSYGYTF
TRBV29-1	NA	TRBJ2-4	NA	TGCAGCGTTGAATCGGGACTGACTAAGAAAGAGAAAAACATTCAGTACTTC	CSVESGLTKKEKNIQYF
TRBV27	NA	TRBJ1-5	NA	TGTGCCAGCGCAATTGAGAGCAATCAGCCCCAGCATTTT	CASAIESNQPQHF
TRBV30	TRBD1	TRBJ2-7	NA	TGTGCCTGGACCGGGACAGGAGGGTGGGAGCAGTACTTC	CAWTGTGGWEQYF
TRBV27	NA	TRBJ2-7	few	TGTGCCAGCAGTTTCAGGCAGGGGAACTACGAGCAGTACTTC	CASSFRQGNYEQYF
TRBV5-1	NA	TRBJ1-4	NA	TGCGCCAGCAGCTTTGGATACTTTAATGAAAAACTGTTTTTT	CASSFGYFNEKLFF
TRBV10-1	NA	TRBJ2-2	once	TGCGCCAGCAGACCGAGCGTAAACACCGGGGAGCTGTTTTTT	CASRPSVNTGELFF
TRBV5-4	TRBD2	TRBJ2-3	NA	TGTGCCAGCAGCTTGGCTAGCGGGGGCACAGATACGCAGTATTTT	CASSLASGGTDTQYF
TRBV7-9	TRBD1	TRBJ2-5	NA	TGTGCCAGCAGCCCACCGGGGACAGCTCAAGAGACCCAGTACTTC	CASSPPGTAQETQYF
TRBV2	NA	TRBJ1-1	NA	TGTGCCAGCTCGTTCGAAGGGATGAACACTGAAGCTTTCTTT	CASSFEGMNTEAFF
TRBV30	TRBD1	TRBJ1-2	NA	TGTGCCTGGAGTGTTCTTGGGACAGTCCTCAGCTACACCTTC	CAWSVLGTVLSYTF
TRBV4-1	TRBD2	TRBJ2-7	NA	TGCGCCAGCAGCCTCACTAGCGACAGCTCCTACGAGCAGTACTTC	CASSLTSDSSYEQYF